Below are 22 T cell receptor beta chains sequenced from a single sample in a study of T cell clonality in common variable immunodeficiency. The study's findings and limits: Fewer deletions and N-nucleotide insertions were reportedly seen in common variable immunodeficiency TCR beta sequences.

These receptors have no identified antigens. Profiled with immunoSEQ multiplex PCR; TCRdb holds only in-frame clones, not every one. Altogether around 13,000 clones were found in the sample, and no singletons occur. The sequencing sample was made of peripheral blood mononuclear cells. The source of these receptors is a human donor with common variable immunodeficiency.

This clone was picked up a small number of times. Read coverage stops 3 residues before the CDR3 terminus; the germline J gene supplies the remainder. The V and J genes are TRBV6-1 and TRBJ2-7; D not resolved. CDR3 length: 14 amino acids. Germline CDR1 reads MNHNS; CDR2 reads SASEGT. The V gene lost 3 bases and the J gene lost 3 bases, with 12 bases spanning the gap. This chain's CDR3 is CASSESGNLYEQYF. CDR3 DNA, as far as it was read: TGTGCCAGCAGTGAGTCGGGTAACCTCTACGAG.

This clone was observed at least ten times. The read finishes 3 residues shy of the CDR3 end, and the germline J gene is used to complete it. The chain joins TRBV20-1 to TRBJ2-3; D gene ambiguous. Trimming removed 6 bases from V and 0 bases from J, with 13 bases in between. Germline-derived CDR1 and CDR2 are DFQATT and SNEGSKA (reference sequence). CDR3 size: 14 residues. CDR3 sequence reads: CSADTGLSTDTQYF. The DNA read from the CDR3 is TGCAGTGCCGATACGGGTCTCAGCACAGATACG.

In this sample, this clone turned up a few times. The read ends 3 residues before the CDR3 terminus; that terminus is restored from the germline J gene. The gene calls are TRBV7-3 and TRBJ2-7; possibly TRBD2 for D (7 bases). Trimming removed 2 bases at V and 0 bases at J, with 11 bases between. The CDR3 spans 15 residues. CDR1 and CDR2 from the germline V gene are SGHTA and FQGTGA. CDR3 DNA, as far as it was read: TGTGCCAGCAGCTTAGGCGGGGGCAGCTCCTACGAG. Translated: CASSLGGGSSYE. The whole CDR3 sequence is CASSLGGGSSYEQYF.

This clone occurred a few times. The CDR3 extends 3 residues past the end of the read, so its final part is completed from the germline J gene. The chain has TRBV7-9 and TRBJ2-1; no clear D gene. The length of the CDR3 is 11 residues. CDR1 is SEHNR, CDR2 FQNEAQ, per germline (reference sequence). V was pared by 3 bases and J by 8 bases, with 5 bases between. The CDR3 reads CASSFSDEQFF. The CDR3 bases that were read are TGTGCCAGCAGCTTCTCTGATGAG.

This clone has a handful of counts. The read halts 3 residues ahead of the CDR3 end, with the missing end drawn from the germline J gene. V is TRBV7-9 and J is TRBJ1-5; D unclear. The CDR3 has 12 residues. Germline CDR1 reads SEHNR; CDR2 reads FQNEAQ (reference sequence). V lost 5 bases, J lost 4 bases, and 6 bases lay in between. The CDR3 bases that were read are TGTGCCAGCAGCCCACAGAATCAGCCC. Amino acids: CASSPQNQP. The entire CDR3 sequence reads CASSPQNQPQHF.

Comments on this clone: The read stops 3 residues short of the end of the CDR3; the missing end is completed from the germline J gene. The V gene is TRBV7-8, the J gene TRBJ2-7; D may be TRBD2 (5 bases). The V gene's germline CDR1 is SGHVS and CDR2 FQNEAQ. CDR3 length equals 16 residues. V was cut by 1 base and J by 2 bases, with 15 bases left in between. CDR3 sequence reads: CASSLEGGSRTYEQYF. The covered CDR3 bases are TGTGCCAGCAGCTTAGAAGGCGGGTCTCGAACCTACGAG.

The sample holds a few counts of this clone. The CDR3: CASRPRQGYYNEQFF. Partial CDR3 DNA: TGTGCCAGTCGACCGCGACAGGGCTACTACAATGAG. The chain joins TRBV19 to TRBJ2-1; TRBD1 matches at 7 bases. The DNA ends 3 residues before the CDR3 does, and the rest of the CDR3 is filled in from the germline J gene. Germline CDR1 reads LNHDA; CDR2 reads SQIVND (reference sequence). The V and J ends lost 8 bases and 3 bases, in that order; junction bases with no gene match: 10. CDR3 length: 15 residues. The full variable domain, its missing parts supplied by reference TRBV19 and TRBJ2-1, is DGGITQSPKYLFRKEGQNVTLSCEQNLNHDAMYWYRQDPGQGLRLIYYSQIVNDFQKGDIAEGYSVSREKKESFPLTVTSAQKNPTAFYLCASRPRQGYYNEQFFGPGTRLTVL.

This clone was seen more than once but under ten times. Sequencing ends 3 residues short of the CDR3 end; the germline J gene provides the rest. This chain links TRBV2 with TRBJ2-5, with 13 bases identical to TRBD2. Germline V gene data show CDR1 as SNHLY and CDR2 as FYNNEI. The CDR3 consists of 16 residues. Trimming at V came to 1 base and at J to 5 bases, leaving 4 bases not matched to a gene. CDR3 DNA, as far as it was read: TGTGCCAGCAGTGAAGGGACACTAGCGGGGGGGGAGACC. This gives the protein CASSEGTLAGGET. The whole CDR3 sequence reads CASSEGTLAGGETQYF. The full variable domain, its missing parts supplied by reference TRBV2 and TRBJ2-5, is EPEVTQTPSHQVTQMGQEVILRCVPISNHLYFYWYRQILGQKVEFLVSFYNNEISEKSEIFDDQFSVERPDGSNFTLKIRSTKLEDSAMYFCASSEGTLAGGETQYFGPGTRLLVL.

Incomplete CDR3 DNA: TGTGCCAGCAGCTTAGGCGGCTTCTACGAG. This translates into CASSLGGFYE. The entire CDR3 reads CASSLGGFYEQYF. The V and J genes are TRBV7-9 and TRBJ2-7; D remains unclear. The read terminates 3 residues ahead of where the CDR3 ends, so the germline J gene completes it. The CDR3 is 13 amino acids. Germline lookup yields CDR1 SEHNR and CDR2 FQNEAQ (reference sequence). V lost 1 base and J 3 bases, leaving 7 bases between the germline ends. Filled out from reference TRBV7-9 and TRBJ2-7, the complete variable domain reads DTGVSQNPRHKITKRGQNVTFRCDPISEHNRLYWYRQTLGQGPEFLTYFQNEAQLEKSRLLSDRFSAERPKGSFSTLEIQRTEQGDSAMYLCASSLGGFYEQYFGPGTRLTVT.

As to this clone: The junction shows a germline mismatch at one end, possibly a read error. The read ends 3 residues shy of where the CDR3 ends; the end is completed using the germline J gene. The rearrangement joins TRBV7-7 to TRBJ2-5, with D possibly TRBD2 on 5 matching bases. This CDR3 spans 14 amino acids. CDR1 and CDR2 (germline): SSHAT, FNYEAQ (reference sequence). The CDR3 is CASSLEGTSLTQYF. The CDR3 DNA, read in part, is TGTGCTAGCAGCTTAGAGGGTACTAGTTTAACC.

This clone came up a few times. The CDR3 end falls 3 residues outside the read, so it is completed with the germline J gene. The chain uses TRBV7-9 and TRBJ2-3, with 7 bases matching TRBD1. Germline V gives CDR1 SEHNR, CDR2 FQNEAQ (reference sequence). The CDR3 consists of 14 residues. Trimming took 2 bases from V and 4 from J; bases not matched to a gene: 3. CDR3 DNA, as far as it was read: TGTGCCAGCAGCTTAATACAGGGGCCAGATACG. It yields the protein CASSLIQGPDT. From start to end, the CDR3 is CASSLIQGPDTQYF.

This clone has just a few counts. CDR3 DNA, as far as it was read: TGTGCCAGTAGTATACGTGCCTTAGCGGGGCAAGAGACC. Its protein is CASSIRALAGQET. The CDR3 as a whole reads CASSIRALAGQETQYF. The chain employs TRBV19 and TRBJ2-5, with 8 bases that match TRBD2. The CDR3 end falls 3 residues outside the read, so it is completed with the germline J gene. The CDR3 extends over 16 amino acids. J gave up 2 bases and V 2 bases, and 7 bases lay outside the gene matches. Germline V lookup: CDR1 LNHDA, CDR2 SQIVND (reference sequence).

This clone was detected only a few times. The junction departs from the called germline gene at one end, perhaps through a read error. The read halts 3 residues ahead of the CDR3 end, with the missing end drawn from the germline J gene. The genes are TRBV6-2 or TRBV6-3 and TRBJ2-1; no reliable D call. The CDR3 contains 13 residues. The germline CDR1 and CDR2 sequences are MNHEY and SVGEGT. Here the CDR3 reads CASSYSSHNEQFF. The sequenced part of the CDR3 DNA is TGTGCCAGCAGTTACTCCTCCCACAATGAG.

As regards this clone: The read terminates 3 residues ahead of where the CDR3 ends, so the germline J gene completes it. This rearrangement joins TRBV30 to TRBJ2-7; 12 nucleotides align to TRBD1. The V and J ends lost 2 bases and 2 bases, in that order; junction bases with no gene match: 4. Germline CDR1 GTSNPN, CDR2 SVGIG (reference sequence). The CDR3 is made up of 15 amino acids. Partial CDR3 DNA: TGTGCCTGGAGTCGGGGGACAGGGGGCCCCTACGAG. The encoded protein is CAWSRGTGGPYE. The CDR3 as a whole reads CAWSRGTGGPYEQYF.

By share, this clone counts as medium-sized. Coverage ceases 3 residues before the CDR3 finishes, and the germline J gene fills in the end. V usage is TRBV27 and J usage is TRBJ1-2; 9 nucleotides line up with TRBD1. This CDR3 has 12 residues. Germline V CDR1 and CDR2: MNHEY, SMNVEV (reference sequence). V dropped 6 bases and J dropped 7; count of bases not matched to a gene: 3. The CDR3 bases that were read are TGTGCCAGCAGACAGGGGGCGCTTGGC. This encodes CASRQGALG. The full CDR3 protein is CASRQGALGYTF.

The table lists this clone with a few counts. The read ends 3 residues before the CDR3 terminus; that terminus is restored from the germline J gene. J is TRBJ2-1 and V is TRBV6-1, with no clear D. V shed 0 bases and J shed 5 bases, with 2 bases lying between them. The CDR3 covers 12 residues. Germline CDR1 is MNHNS and CDR2 is SASEGT. CDR3 residues: CASSEADNEQFF. The DNA read from the CDR3 is TGTGCCAGCAGTGAAGCCGACAATGAG.

This clone was seen only a few times. The CDR3 goes on 3 residues after the read ends, and that part is filled in from the germline J gene. The chain has TRBV7-2 and TRBJ2-1; TRBD2 might be the D (6 bases). V lost 6 bases, J lost 8 bases, and 17 bases lay in between. Germline values: CDR1 SGHTA, CDR2 FQGNSA. The CDR3 is 14 residues long. The CDR3 is CASSLVADPYEQFF. The CDR3 bases that were read are TGTGCCAGCAGTTTGGTAGCGGACCCCTATGAG.

For this clone: The read ends 3 residues early relative to the CDR3; the germline J gene fills the gap. This sequence joins TRBV7-2 and TRBJ2-5, with TRBD1 matching over 7 bases. This CDR3 has 15 residues. Trimming took 4 bases from V and 5 from J; bases not matched to a gene: 10. Germline assignment: CDR1 SGHTA and CDR2 FQGNSA. CDR3 residues: CASSSRQGTWETQYF. CDR3 DNA, as far as it was read: TGTGCCAGCAGCTCACGACAGGGAACGTGGGAGACC.

This clone was detected only a few times. The CDR3 goes on 3 residues after the read ends, and that part is filled in from the germline J gene. This chain links TRBV7-9 with TRBJ1-6; D is possibly TRBD1 (6 bases). CDR1 is SEHNR and CDR2 is FQNEAQ in the germline V gene (reference sequence). The CDR3 contains 15 residues. The V end lost 6 bases, the J end lost 5 bases, and 14 bases lay between the germline ends. CDR3 residues: CASRDRSGNNSPLHF. The covered CDR3 bases are TGTGCCAGCAGAGACAGGTCCGGGAATAATTCACCC.

The sample holds a few counts of this clone. The DNA ends 3 residues before the CDR3 does, and the rest of the CDR3 is filled in from the germline J gene. The V and J genes are TRBV19 and TRBJ2-3; 10 nucleotides align to TRBD1. Germline V gene data show CDR1 as LNHDA and CDR2 as SQIVND (reference sequence). With 3 bases clipped from V and 3 bases from J, the junction kept 3 bases outside the gene matches. The CDR3 runs 15 residues. The CDR3 loop is CASSIPGQGTDTQYF. Incomplete CDR3 DNA: TGTGCCAGTAGTATTCCGGGACAGGGGACAGATACG.

By its share, this clone is medium-sized. The CDR3 is cut off 3 residues early in the read; its end comes from the germline J gene. The genes are TRBV7-9 and TRBJ2-3; 7 nucleotides match TRBD2. Germline values: CDR1 SEHNR, CDR2 FQNEAQ (reference sequence). The CDR3 has 12 amino acids. CDR3 protein: CASSSGGETQYF. CDR3 DNA (partial): TGTGCCAGCAGCTCTGGGGGGGAGACG. The variable domain in full, completed from reference TRBV7-9 and TRBJ2-3, reads DTGVSQNPRHKITKRGQNVTFRCDPISEHNRLYWYRQTLGQGPEFLTYFQNEAQLEKSRLLSDRFSAERPKGSFSTLEIQRTEQGDSAMYLCASSSGGETQYFGPGTRLTVL.

This clone showed up just a few times. The CDR3 bases that were read are TGTGCCAGCAGCTTAGACTTTTATGGAAACACC. Its protein product is CASSLDFYGNT. The CDR3, in full, reads CASSLDFYGNTIYF. The chain carries TRBV7-2 and TRBJ1-3; D is undetermined. The CDR3 extends 3 residues past the end of the read, so its final part is completed from the germline J gene. This CDR3 contains 14 residues. The germline gives CDR1 SGHTA, CDR2 FQGNSA. V lost 1 base, J lost 3 bases, and 7 bases lay in between.